This is a list of T cell receptor beta chains from one sample in a study of early T cells in non-severe SARS-CoV-2 infection. Using its own MiXCR run on the 5' RACE reads, TCRdb lists one record per CDR3 protein. The repertoire includes tens of thousands of distinct CDR3 sequences, less than 5% of them detected once, and 20% sits in the top ten. The sample taken for sequencing was whole blood. These TCRs come from an adult who was a healthcare worker with PCR-confirmed SARS-CoV-2 infection or an uninfected control (not recorded which). Each CDR3 is given with its conserved first and last residue. D genes are given only for firm matches. Expanded clones are given a class, and other clones once, few, many or no size at all.

abundance	v_gene	j_gene	d_gene	CDR3aa	CDR3nt
many	TRBV5-6	TRBJ2-3	NA	CASSPGPVTDTQYF	TGTGCCAGCAGCCCGGGACCGGTCACAGATACGCAGTATTTT
few	TRBV7-2	TRBJ2-5	NA	CASSPQLVETQYF	TGTGCCAGCAGCCCACAGCTGGTTGAGACCCAGTACTTC
many	TRBV4-2	TRBJ1-4	TRBD1	CASSQGAGGGEKLFF	TGTGCCAGCAGCCAAGGAGCAGGGGGAGGGGAAAAACTGTTTTTT
few	TRBV3-1	TRBJ2-7	NA	CASSQVDGYEQYF	TGTGCCAGCAGCCAAGTCGACGGCTACGAGCAGTACTTC
many	TRBV7-3	TRBJ2-1	TRBD2	CASSLRPKREGYNEQFF	TGTGCCAGCAGCTTACGGCCAAAGCGGGAGGGTTACAATGAGCAGTTCTTC
many	TRBV24-1	TRBJ1-1	NA	CATREGLNTEAFF	TGTGCCACCAGAGAGGGTTTGAACACTGAAGCTTTCTTT
NA	TRBV19	TRBJ2-4	NA	CASRQPPAENIQYF	TGTGCCAGCAGACAGCCACCTGCGGAAAACATTCAGTACTTC
NA	TRBV27	TRBJ2-6	NA	CASSPGDSNPTFGANVLTF	NA
medium-sized	TRBV19	TRBJ2-7	NA	CASSILRDGSYEQYF	TGTGCCAGTAGTATCCTCCGGGACGGCTCCTACGAGCAGTACTTC
many	TRBV28	TRBJ2-7	TRBD1	CASSSTGQRIRGYEQYF	TGTGCCAGCAGCTCCACGGGACAGCGGATCCGAGGATACGAGCAGTACTTC
NA	TRBV6-5	TRBJ2-7	NA	CASSSLSSYEQYF	TGTGCCAGCAGTTCCCTGAGCTCCTACGAGCAGTACTTC
NA	TRBV19	TRBJ2-4	NA	CASSEQQGYIQYF	TGTGCCAGTAGTGAACAACAGGGATACATTCAGTACTTC
few	TRBV20-1	TRBJ2-3	TRBD2	CSAHELAGAADTQYF	TGCAGTGCTCATGAACTAGCGGGAGCAGCAGATACGCAGTATTTT
many	TRBV20-1	TRBJ2-5	TRBD2	CSASPLRAGVQETQYF	TGCAGTGCCAGCCCCTTGAGGGCGGGGGTCCAAGAGACCCAGTACTTC
many	TRBV5-1	TRBJ2-3	TRBD1	CASSIGTGVTDTQYF	TGCGCCAGCAGCATTGGGACAGGGGTCACAGATACGCAGTATTTT
many	TRBV18	TRBJ1-1	NA	CASSKVSGDTEAFF	TGTGCCAGCTCAAAGGTGTCGGGGGATACTGAAGCTTTCTTT
many	TRBV9	TRBJ1-1	NA	CASSVRTPSVGGTEAFF	TGTGCCAGCAGCGTACGTACCCCGAGTGTGGGGGGAACTGAAGCTTTCTTT
few	TRBV28	TRBJ1-2	NA	CASSSTGYGYTF	TGTGCCAGCAGTTCAACAGGTTATGGCTACACCTTC
many	TRBV29-1	TRBJ2-7	TRBD1	CSVEDRDSGRQEQYF	TGCAGCGTTGAGGACCGGGACAGCGGTCGGCAGGAGCAGTACTTC
many	TRBV20-1	TRBJ2-1	TRBD2	CSASRLAETREQFF	TGCAGTGCTAGTCGGCTAGCGGAAACCAGGGAGCAGTTCTTC
medium-sized	TRBV6-1	TRBJ1-1	NA	CASSEGFLGNTEAFF	TGTGCCAGCAGTGAAGGGTTTTTGGGGAACACTGAAGCTTTCTTT
medium-sized	TRBV27	TRBJ2-3	NA	CASSLMMLDTQYF	TGTGCCAGCAGTTTAATGATGTTGGATACGCAGTATTTT
many	TRBV19	TRBJ2-1	TRBD2	CASRFGLAGGDEQFF	TGTGCCAGTAGATTCGGGCTAGCGGGAGGGGATGAGCAGTTCTTC
many	TRBV19	TRBJ2-1	NA	CASSPDSFRGNEQFF	TGTGCCAGTAGCCCGGACAGCTTTAGGGGCAATGAGCAGTTCTTC
many	TRBV3-1	TRBJ1-2	NA	CASSRGGEVTGYTF	TGTGCCAGCAGCCGAGGAGGGGAAGTGACTGGCTACACCTTC
many	TRBV5-1	TRBJ2-7	NA	CASSLESTPSYEQYF	TGCGCCAGCAGCTTGGAGTCGACGCCCTCCTACGAGCAGTACTTC
many	TRBV29-1	TRBJ1-2	NA	CSVVNNYGYTF	TGCAGCGTTGTTAATAACTATGGCTACACCTTC
many	TRBV16	TRBJ1-1	NA	CASSQRQRNTEAFF	TGTGCCAGCAGCCAAAGACAGAGAAACACTGAAGCTTTCTTT
few	TRBV19	TRBJ2-5	NA	CASSGQGREETQYF	TGTGCCAGTAGTGGCCAGGGGAGAGAAGAGACCCAGTACTTC
many	TRBV28	TRBJ2-2	NA	CASSYTLGTDDNTGELFF	TGTGCCAGCAGCTACACCCTAGGGACGGACGACAACACCGGGGAGCTGTTTTTT
many	TRBV5-6	TRBJ2-1	TRBD1	CASSLAVTGGLYLGSEQFF	TGTGCCAGCAGCTTGGCCGTGACAGGGGGCTTATATTTGGGATCTGAGCAGTTCTTC
many	TRBV4-2	TRBJ2-3	TRBD2	CASSQDGLSGPTDTQYF	TGTGCCAGCAGCCAAGATGGACTTAGCGGGCCGACAGATACGCAGTATTTT
few	TRBV6-6	TRBJ1-2	TRBD1	CANYPGQGVGGYTF	TGTGCCAACTATCCGGGACAGGGGGTAGGCGGCTACACCTTC
many	TRBV18	TRBJ2-2	NA	CASSPLHSNTGELFF	TGTGCCAGCTCACCGTTACACTCGAACACCGGGGAGCTGTTTTTT
many	TRBV20-1	TRBJ2-7	NA	CSAKQGAIYEQYF	TGCAGTGCTAAACAGGGAGCTATCTACGAGCAGTACTTC
many	TRBV28	TRBJ1-2	NA	CASSPSGQPYGYTF	TGTGCCAGCAGTCCCTCCGGACAGCCTTATGGCTACACCTTC
many	TRBV5-4	TRBJ1-6	NA	CASRLDINSPLHF	TGTGCCAGCAGGTTGGACATCAATTCACCCCTCCACTTT
many	TRBV28	TRBJ2-5	NA	CASSSPGFRAETQYF	TGTGCCAGCAGTTCCCCGGGATTTAGGGCAGAGACCCAGTACTTC
many	TRBV18	TRBJ1-2	TRBD1	CASSPPGQSYGYTF	TGTGCCAGCTCACCACCGGGACAGAGCTATGGCTACACCTTC
few	TRBV7-8	TRBJ2-3	NA	CASSTGSTDTQYF	TGTGCCAGCAGCACGGGCAGCACAGATACGCAGTATTTT
few	TRBV30	TRBJ2-5	NA	CAWSSTSGGQGVETQYF	TGTGCCTGGAGCTCCACCTCCGGGGGACAAGGGGTGGAGACCCAGTACTTC
many	TRBV12-3/TRBV12-4	TRBJ2-2	NA	CASSQVGRAGELFF	TGTGCCAGCAGTCAAGTTGGGCGGGCCGGGGAGCTGTTTTTT